The present T cell receptor beta chain was sequenced within a study of blood T cell repertoires in COVID-19. Study-level background: The United States, Italy and Spain supplied acute and convalescent COVID-19 samples. Sources were T cells, B-cell-depleted T cells, or PBMCs; the material itself was cDNA or gDNA.

V lost 6 bases, J lost 7 bases, and 13 bases lay in between. Germline values: CDR1 SNHLY, CDR2 FYNNEI. The CDR3 is 13 amino acids. Only in-frame clones appear in the TCRdb table, and some are missing; sequencing was by immunoSEQ multiplex PCR. The sample includes 110,000 or so clones, approximately 90% of them seen just once. The V and J genes are TRBV2 and TRBJ1-5; the D is unclear. The sequenced sample consisted of peripheral blood. This TCR came from a woman aged 45-60 years with acute or convalescent COVID-19. CDR3 sequence: CASRGRVGQPQHF. In nucleotides, the CDR3 is TGTGCCAGCAGGGGGAGGGTAGGCCAGCCCCAGCATTTT.